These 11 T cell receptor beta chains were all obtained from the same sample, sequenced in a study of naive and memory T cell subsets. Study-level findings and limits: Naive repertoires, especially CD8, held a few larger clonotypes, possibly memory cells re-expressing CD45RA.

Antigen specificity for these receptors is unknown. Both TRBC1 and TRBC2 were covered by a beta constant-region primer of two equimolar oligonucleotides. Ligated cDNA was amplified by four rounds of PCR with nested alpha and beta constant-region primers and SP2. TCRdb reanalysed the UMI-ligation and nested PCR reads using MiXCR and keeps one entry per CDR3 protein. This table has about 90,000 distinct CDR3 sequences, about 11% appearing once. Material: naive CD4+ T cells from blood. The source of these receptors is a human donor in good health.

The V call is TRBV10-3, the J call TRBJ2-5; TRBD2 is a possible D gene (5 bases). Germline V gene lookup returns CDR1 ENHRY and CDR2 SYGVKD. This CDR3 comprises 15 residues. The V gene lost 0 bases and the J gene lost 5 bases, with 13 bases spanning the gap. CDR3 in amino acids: CAISESGSPRETQYF. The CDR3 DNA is TGTGCCATCAGTGAGTCGGGGAGCCCACGGGAGACCCAGTACTTC.

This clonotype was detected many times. Here the CDR3 DNA reads TGTGCCAGCAGCTTAAGACAGTCCACAGATACGCAGTATTTT. Translated, it gives CASSLRQSTDTQYF. V is TRBV11-3 and J is TRBJ2-3; perhaps TRBD1 as D (5 bases). Germline values: CDR1 SGHNT, CDR2 YENEEA. Trimming shortened V by 2 bases and J by 2 bases, and 8 bases separated the two germline ends. The CDR3 has 14 residues.

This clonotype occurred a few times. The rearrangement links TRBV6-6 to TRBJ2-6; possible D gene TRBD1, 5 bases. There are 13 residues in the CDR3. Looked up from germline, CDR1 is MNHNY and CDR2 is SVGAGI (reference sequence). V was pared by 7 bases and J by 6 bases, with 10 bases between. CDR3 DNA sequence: TGTGCCAGCACCAGGGTTGAGGCCAACGTCCTGACTTTC. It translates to CASTRVEANVLTF.

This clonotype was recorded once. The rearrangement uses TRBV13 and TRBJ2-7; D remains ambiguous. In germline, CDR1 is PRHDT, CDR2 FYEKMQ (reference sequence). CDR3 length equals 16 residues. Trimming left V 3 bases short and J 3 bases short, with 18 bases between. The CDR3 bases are TGTGCCAGCAGCTTCATCAGTCTCGGCAGAAACTACGAGCAGTACTTC. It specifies CASSFISLGRNYEQYF.

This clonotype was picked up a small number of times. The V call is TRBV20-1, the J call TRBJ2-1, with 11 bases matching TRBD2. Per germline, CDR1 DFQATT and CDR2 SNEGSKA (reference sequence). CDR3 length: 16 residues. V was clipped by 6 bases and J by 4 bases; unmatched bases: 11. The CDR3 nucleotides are TGCAGTGCCCACAATCTAGCGGGAGGAGGTTACAATGAGCAGTTCTTC. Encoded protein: CSAHNLAGGGYNEQFF.

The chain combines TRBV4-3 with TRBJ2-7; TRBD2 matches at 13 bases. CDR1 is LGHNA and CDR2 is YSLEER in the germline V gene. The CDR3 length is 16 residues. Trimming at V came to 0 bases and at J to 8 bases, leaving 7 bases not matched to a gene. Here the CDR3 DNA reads TGCGCCAGCAGCCAAGATGCGGGACTAGCGGGAAGTAAGCAGTACTTC. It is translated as CASSQDAGLAGSKQYF.

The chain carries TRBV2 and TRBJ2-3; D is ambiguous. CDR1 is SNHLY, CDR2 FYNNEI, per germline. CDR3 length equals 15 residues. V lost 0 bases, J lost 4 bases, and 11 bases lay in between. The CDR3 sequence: CASSEAPVPPDTQYF. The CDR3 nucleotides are TGTGCCAGCAGTGAAGCCCCTGTTCCCCCAGATACGCAGTATTTT.

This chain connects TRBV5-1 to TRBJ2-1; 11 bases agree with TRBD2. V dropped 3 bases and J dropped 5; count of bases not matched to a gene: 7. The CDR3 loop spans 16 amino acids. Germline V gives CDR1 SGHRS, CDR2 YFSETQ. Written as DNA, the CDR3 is TGCGCCAGCAGCTCCCTACTAGCGGGAGTAAACAATGAGCAGTTCTTC. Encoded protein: CASSSLLAGVNNEQFF.

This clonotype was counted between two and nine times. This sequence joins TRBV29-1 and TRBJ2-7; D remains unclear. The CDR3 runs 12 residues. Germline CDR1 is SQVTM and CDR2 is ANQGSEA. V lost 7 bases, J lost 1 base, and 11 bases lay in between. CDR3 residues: CSGESDSYEQYF. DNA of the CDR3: TGCAGCGGGGAAAGCGATTCCTACGAGCAGTACTTC.

CDR3: CASSLRTSGRRETQYF. DNA for the CDR3: TGTGCCAGCAGCCTACGGACTAGCGGGAGGAGGGAGACCCAGTACTTC. V is TRBV3-1 and J is TRBJ2-5; the match to TRBD2 covers 14 bases. This CDR3 has 16 residues. With V trimmed by 4 bases and J by 5 bases, 6 bases remained unmatched. Germline CDR1 is LGHDT and CDR2 is YNNKEL (reference sequence).

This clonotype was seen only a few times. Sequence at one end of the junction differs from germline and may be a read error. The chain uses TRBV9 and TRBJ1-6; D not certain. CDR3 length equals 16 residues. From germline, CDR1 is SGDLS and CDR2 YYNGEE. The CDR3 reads CASSVVPGSGHSSLHF. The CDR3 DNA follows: TGTGCCAGCAGCGTAGTCCCAGGATCGGGTCATTCATCCCTCCACTTT.